This TCR beta chain originates from a study (dated by TCRdb to the mid-2010s). V has 5 bases trimmed and J has 6 bases trimmed; junction bases matching no gene number 7. The CDR3 runs 13 amino acids, cysteine and phenylalanine included. The only DNA kept is the CDR3, 39 bases in frame from the first base. Taken from the germline V gene (reference sequence), the CDR1 and CDR2 loops are DFQATT and SNEGSKA. Libraries were constructed by RT-PCR. TCRdb lists the instrument as Illumina MiSeq. TCRdb itself trimmed the public reads at Q25 with fastp, ran MiXCR and retained productive beta chains. All rows with the same CDR3 protein become a single entry with the most common DNA and genes. The sample table lists around 700,000 distinct CDR3 sequences, approximately 15% of them with a count of one. The top ten constitute 3.6% of the sample. This clonotype was detected many times. What this receptor recognizes is not known. Per-base qualities were not stored, and no clone one base away is much larger.

The receptor was isolated from a female donor in good health, serving as a healthy control. The sequencing input was memory CD4+ T cells from blood. The receptor chain draws on TRBV20-1 and TRBJ2-1; 7 central nucleotides agree with TRBD2. The CDR3 corresponds to CSASSPGGNEQFF. Here is the DNA: TGCAGTGCTTCTAGCCCGGGGGGCAATGAGCAGTTCTTC.